These T cell receptor beta chains were read from a single sample in a study of early T cells in non-severe SARS-CoV-2 infection. TCRdb fed the 5' RACE reads into MiXCR, producing one record per CDR3 protein. The top ten clones hold about 8% of a sample with tens of thousands of distinct CDR3 sequences, 4.5% of them seen once. Material for sequencing was whole blood. The receptors here all came from an adult who was a healthcare worker with PCR-confirmed SARS-CoV-2 infection or an uninfected control (not recorded which). Both conserved end residues are part of each CDR3. A D gene is named only where the DNA matches it firmly. Only part of the rows carry a size: once, few, many, or a class if the clone is expanded.

j_call,v_call,clone_size,d_call,cdr3_aa,cdr3_nt
TRBJ1-3,TRBV7-9,many,NA,CASSRGSGNTIYF,TGTGCCAGCAGCCGCGGGTCTGGAAACACCATATATTTT
TRBJ2-1,TRBV9,many,NA,CASSVRVSSNNEQFF,TGTGCCAGCAGCGTTAGGGTAAGCTCCAACAATGAGCAGTTCTTC
TRBJ2-3,TRBV5-1,many,NA,CASNAGTTSTDTQYF,TGCGCCAGCAACGCGGGGACCACTAGCACAGATACGCAGTATTTT
TRBJ1-1,TRBV7-9,NA,NA,CASSNYFNTEAFF,TGTGCCAGCAGTAATTATTTTAACACTGAAGCTTTCTTT
TRBJ2-7,TRBV5-4,medium-sized,NA,CASSLGIYEQYF,TGTGCCAGCAGCTTAGGGATCTACGAGCAGTACTTC
TRBJ2-5,TRBV9,many,TRBD1,CASSPGQPQETQYF,TGTGCCAGCAGCCCGGGACAGCCCCAAGAGACCCAGTACTTC
TRBJ2-3,TRBV5-1,many,TRBD2,CASSWGTSGGTDTQYF,TGCGCCAGCAGCTGGGGGACTAGCGGGGGCACAGATACGCAGTATTTT
TRBJ2-6,TRBV7-3,medium-sized,NA,CASSAASSGANVLTF,TGTGCCAGCAGCGCGGCCTCATCTGGGGCCAACGTCCTGACTTTC
TRBJ2-5,TRBV6-5,many,NA,CASSRDNQETQYF,TGTGCCAGCAGCCGGGACAACCAAGAGACCCAGTACTTC
TRBJ1-3,TRBV12-3/TRBV12-4,many,NA,CASTLQGSGNTIYF,TGTGCCAGCACTTTACAGGGCTCCGGAAACACCATATATTTT
TRBJ2-7,TRBV12-3/TRBV12-4,many,TRBD1,CASSGQESSYEQYF,TGTGCCAGCAGCGGACAGGAGAGCTCCTACGAGCAGTACTTC
TRBJ2-7,TRBV27,many,NA,CASSFLPGRRSYEQYF,TGTGCCAGCAGTTTCCTCCCGGGACGCCGGTCCTACGAGCAGTACTTC
TRBJ2-1,TRBV20-1,NA,TRBD1,CSASGETGGVYNEQFF,TGCAGTGCTAGTGGGGAAACAGGGGGCGTCTACAATGAGCAGTTCTTC
TRBJ2-5,TRBV5-1,many,TRBD2,CASSSQGLAGEETQYF,TGCGCCAGCAGCTCCCAGGGACTAGCGGGGGAAGAGACCCAGTACTTC
TRBJ2-1,TRBV29-1,medium-sized,TRBD1,CSVEGDRGMANEQFF,TGCAGCGTTGAAGGAGACAGGGGTATGGCCAATGAGCAGTTCTTC
TRBJ2-1,TRBV6-2/TRBV6-3,many,NA,CASSPTGYVQAEQFF,TGTGCCAGCAGCCCCACAGGGTATGTTCAGGCTGAGCAGTTCTTC
TRBJ2-5,TRBV6-5,many,NA,CASSPGLYQETQYF,TGTGCCAGCAGTCCCGGCTTGTACCAAGAGACCCAGTACTTC
TRBJ2-2,TRBV29-1,many,NA,CSVEENSANTGELFF,TGCAGCGTTGAAGAGAACTCAGCGAACACCGGGGAGCTGTTTTTT
TRBJ1-5,TRBV12-3/TRBV12-4,many,NA,CASREGSGNQPQHF,TGTGCCAGCAGGGAGGGGAGTGGCAATCAGCCCCAGCATTTT
TRBJ2-1,TRBV5-1,NA,TRBD2,CASSLLAGGLRGEQFF,TGCGCCAGCAGCTTGCTAGCGGGGGGCCTCCGCGGTGAGCAGTTCTTC
TRBJ1-2,TRBV9,many,NA,CASSVVGTGGYGYTF,TGTGCCAGCAGCGTAGTTGGGACTGGGGGATATGGCTACACCTTC
TRBJ2-3,TRBV18,many,NA,CASSPPRASGTDTQYF,TGTGCCAGCTCACCGCCACGGGCTAGCGGCACAGATACGCAGTATTTT
TRBJ1-1,TRBV29-1,few,NA,CSVTLRGTEAFF,TGCAGCGTCACACTGAGGGGGACTGAAGCTTTCTTT
TRBJ1-6,TRBV3-1,many,NA,CASSQVNNNSPLHF,TGTGCCAGCAGCCAAGTGAATAATAATTCACCCCTCCACTTT
TRBJ2-1,TRBV4-3,many,NA,CASSQASVGNEQFF,TGCGCCAGCAGCCAAGCTAGCGTGGGTAATGAGCAGTTCTTC
TRBJ2-1,TRBV7-2,NA,TRBD2,CASTFYGGGRNEQFF,TGTGCCAGCACCTTCTACGGGGGGGGCCGAAATGAGCAGTTCTTC
TRBJ2-5,TRBV9,many,TRBD2,CASSVGTSGKTQYF,TGTGCCAGCAGCGTAGGTACTAGCGGCAAGACCCAGTACTTC
TRBJ2-3,TRBV5-6,few,NA,CASSPIAGPGTDTQYF,TGTGCCAGCAGCCCTATTGCGGGGCCCGGCACAGATACGCAGTATTTT
TRBJ2-5,TRBV19,few,NA,CASSLEGQTQYF,TGTGCCAGTAGTTTGGAGGGACAGACCCAGTACTTC
TRBJ2-5,TRBV19,many,NA,CASSFGTPQETQYF,TGTGCCAGTAGTTTTGGGACTCCTCAAGAGACCCAGTACTTC
TRBJ2-7,TRBV20-1,few,NA,CSARGRLEQYF,TGCAGTGCTAGAGGTAGGCTCGAGCAGTACTTC
TRBJ1-2,TRBV19,many,TRBD1,CASSTTPGQAIYGYTF,TGTGCCAGTAGTACGACGCCGGGACAGGCCATCTATGGCTACACCTTC
TRBJ2-5,TRBV5-4,many,NA,CASINGGTQYF,TGTGCCAGCATCAATGGGGGGACCCAGTACTTC
TRBJ2-7,TRBV7-2,many,TRBD2,CASSLGGGAYEQYF,TGTGCCAGCAGCTTAGGTGGGGGGGCCTACGAGCAGTACTTC
TRBJ2-2,TRBV9,many,NA,CASSPSAGADTGELFF,TGTGCCAGCAGCCCGAGTGCGGGGGCCGACACCGGGGAGCTGTTTTTT
TRBJ2-7,TRBV25-1,many,NA,CASSEFGSGEQYF,TGTGCCAGCAGTGAATTTGGTTCCGGCGAGCAGTACTTC
TRBJ2-1,TRBV6-5,few,NA,CASRSISSYNEQFF,TGTGCCAGCAGGTCTATTTCCTCCTACAATGAGCAGTTCTTC
TRBJ2-5,TRBV10-3,many,NA,CAISPPGPGETQYF,TGTGCCATCAGTCCGCCGGGACCCGGAGAGACCCAGTACTTC
TRBJ2-1,TRBV20-1,NA,NA,CSARPKLLNEQFF,TGCAGTGCTAGACCTAAGCTTCTGAATGAGCAGTTCTTC
TRBJ1-4,TRBV5-5,many,NA,CASSARQTAPNEKLFF,TGTGCCAGCAGCGCCCGGCAGACGGCACCTAATGAAAAACTGTTTTTT
TRBJ1-6,TRBV7-9,many,NA,CASSPGSTRTSPLHF,TGTGCCAGCAGCCCCGGGTCTACCCGAACCTCACCCCTCCACTTT
TRBJ1-1,TRBV20-1,NA,NA,CSARDRRGWPGAFF,TGCAGTGCTAGGGACAGACGTGGGTGGCCGGGAGCTTTCTTT
TRBJ1-1,TRBV7-2,many,NA,CASSLVTEAFF,TGTGCCAGCAGCTTAGTCACTGAAGCTTTCTTT